This T cell receptor beta chain stems from a study of graft-versus-host responses after intestinal transplantation. Study at large: Recipients were given multivisceral, liver-intestinal, or isolated intestinal transplants. Every one of the recipients received anti-thymocyte globulin induction and afterwards took tacrolimus and steroids for around three years.

The method was immunoSEQ multiplex PCR; TCRdb's version includes in-frame clones alone and lacks a portion of them. The data hold over 15,000 clones, with about two fifths observed a single time. The CDR3 is 13 residues long. CDR1 is MGHRA and CDR2 is YSYEKL in the germline V gene. The V gene lost 2 bases and the J gene lost 6 bases, with 11 bases spanning the gap. Plating combined roughly 200,000 CFSE-labeled responder cells with roughly 200,000 irradiated, violet-dye-labeled stimulator cells. Sorted cells were CFSE-low CD3+CD4+ or CD3+CD8+ proliferating responders. Whole-study findings and limits: GvH clones occurred in recipient marrow; some first appeared in ileum or blood.

The source material was alloreactive CD8+ T cells from a mixed lymphocyte reaction culture, sampled before intestinal transplant. As to subset: CFSE-low proliferating T cells sorted from roughly 6-day pre-transplant mixed lymphocyte reaction (GvH or HvG direction). The rearrangement links TRBV4-1 to TRBJ2-7, with D perhaps matching TRBD1 (6 bases). The sequence derives from a human patient who received an intestinal transplant. The chain's CDR3 is CASSQLYRVEQYF. The DNA of the CDR3 is TGCGCCAGCAGCCAACTCTACAGGGTCGAGCAGTACTTC.